This T cell receptor (beta chain) was observed in a study of coeliac disease. As to this clone: A junction end diverges from the germline sequence, so it may reflect a read error.

The data were produced by immunoSEQ multiplex PCR, yet TCRdb's version contains in-frame clones alone and is incomplete. This table holds several thousand clones, about four fifths found once. This CDR3 is built from 12 residues. CDR1 and CDR2 (germline): WNHNN, SYGVQD (reference sequence). The source of this sequence is a young woman with active celiac disease. The chain combines TRBV10-1 with TRBJ1-2; 9 positions match TRBD1. The sequenced sample consisted of lamina propria lymphocytes from the gut. The CDR3 is CASSESTGQGEF. The CDR3 DNA reads TGCGCCAGCAGTGAGTCGACGGGACAGGGCGAGTTC.